One sample yielded the 29 T cell receptor beta chains listed below, sequenced in a study of T cell responses to AZD1222 COVID-19 vaccine. Produced via immunoSEQ multiplex PCR; TCRdb's table is partial and in-frame only. The data show about 86,000 clones, roughly 87% seen once. Here the sequenced sample was peripheral blood, taken on day 0 of AZD1222 vaccination. The origin of the receptors is an adult in good health.

The rearrangement joins TRBV6-5 to TRBJ2-1; TRBD2 matches 7 bases. Losses at the gene ends were 6 bases for V and 3 bases for J; bases not matched to a gene: 5. Germline V gives CDR1 MNHEY, CDR2 SVGAGI. CDR3 length: 14 amino acids. The CDR3: CASRPREDYNEQFF. For the CDR3, the DNA is TGTGCCAGCAGACCACGGGAGGACTACAATGAGCAGTTCTTC.

This clone was observed a few times. This sequence joins TRBV7-2 and TRBJ1-1; D unclear. In germline, CDR1 is SGHTA, CDR2 FQGNSA. V was cut by 5 bases and J by 6 bases, with 10 bases left in between. This CDR3 comprises 12 residues. Here the CDR3 reads CASSQVLAEAFF. The CDR3 coding sequence is TGTGCCAGCAGCCAGGTGTTGGCTGAAGCTTTCTTT.

This sequence joins TRBV6-2 or TRBV6-3 and TRBJ2-3; D not resolved. Looked up from germline, CDR1 is MNHEY and CDR2 is SVGEGT. The ends were cut back, 4 bases at V and 8 bases at J, with 13 bases in the middle. This CDR3 region has 13 residues. Here the CDR3 DNA reads TGTGCCAGCAGTTTGGGCTTTTCCGGTACGCAGTATTTT. Translation gives CASSLGFSGTQYF.

The chain recombines TRBV11-3 with TRBJ2-1; TRBD1 is a possible D gene (8 bases). Germline CDR1 is SGHNT and CDR2 is YENEEA. V lost 5 bases, J lost 3 bases, and 14 bases lay in between. CDR3 length equals 15 residues. The CDR3: CASSGGDRSYNEQFF. For the CDR3, the DNA is TGTGCCAGCAGCGGGGGGGACAGGAGCTACAATGAGCAGTTCTTC.

This sequence joins TRBV7-3 and TRBJ2-2; D might be TRBD1 (6 bases). Germline loops: CDR1 SGHTA, CDR2 FQGTGA. With 2 bases removed from V and 7 bases from J, the gap between germline ends came to 8 bases. There are 13 residues in the CDR3. CDR3 loop: CASSLGQRGELFF. CDR3 DNA: TGTGCCAGCAGCTTAGGACAGCGCGGGGAGCTGTTTTTT.

The V gene is TRBV6-1, the J gene TRBJ1-5; D is unclear. CDR1 MNHNS and CDR2 SASEGT come from the germline V gene. This CDR3 region has 15 residues. V was shortened by 3 bases and J by 2 bases, with 11 bases between the two germline ends. CDR3 sequence reads: CASSEAMGGNQPQHF. The CDR3 DNA reads TGTGCCAGCAGTGAGGCCATGGGTGGCAATCAGCCCCAGCATTTT.

The CDR3 DNA is TGTGCCAGCAGTGAAAGAGGACAGGGGTACGCGAACACCGGGGAGCTGTTTTTT. This sequence encodes CASSERGQGYANTGELFF. The V and J genes are TRBV6-1 and TRBJ2-2, with 9 bases fitting TRBD1. Germline V gene data show CDR1 as MNHNS and CDR2 as SASEGT. The V and J ends lost 2 bases and 0 bases, in that order; junction bases with no gene match: 7. This CDR3 region has 18 residues.

This clone was observed once. The CDR3 sequence: CASSFGQGASGANVLTF. The CDR3 DNA reads as TGTGCCAGCAGTTTCGGACAGGGGGCATCTGGGGCCAACGTCCTGACTTTC. J is TRBJ2-6 and V is TRBV6-4; 11 nucleotides align to TRBD1. CDR3 length: 17 amino acids. The germline CDR1 and CDR2 sequences are MRHNA and SNTAGT. The V and J ends lost 5 bases and 1 base, in that order; junction bases with no gene match: 4.

The chain recombines TRBV4-3 with TRBJ1-6, with TRBD1 matching over 7 bases. CDR3 length: 16 residues. V lost 0 bases, J lost 9 bases, and 8 bases stayed unmatched. CDR1 and CDR2 (germline): LGHNA, YSLEER. CDR3 in DNA: TGCGCCAGCAGCCAAGATCAACAGGGGATTATTTCACCCCTCCACTTT. Protein sequence: CASSQDQQGIISPLHF.

The V and J genes are TRBV6-6 and TRBJ1-6, with D uncertain. The V and J ends lost 5 bases and 0 bases respectively, with 17 bases between them. Germline CDR1 and CDR2: MNHNY and SVGAGI (reference sequence). This CDR3 comprises 18 residues. Here the CDR3 reads CASSPSARGSSYNSPLHF. The CDR3 DNA is TGTGCCAGCAGTCCATCCGCTCGAGGGAGCTCCTATAATTCACCCCTCCACTTT.

The genes are TRBV16 and TRBJ2-5; the match to TRBD1 covers 9 bases. This CDR3 spans 14 amino acids. Germline V gene sequence: CDR1 KGHSY, CDR2 FQNENV. J gave up 5 bases and V 3 bases, and 4 bases lay outside the gene matches. CDR3 DNA: TGTGCCAGCAGCCAGGGACAGGGTTTGGAGACCCAGTACTTC. Its protein product is CASSQGQGLETQYF.

This chain uses TRBV18 with TRBJ2-5; 9 bases are a match to TRBD1. Trimming took 3 bases from V and 7 from J; bases not matched to a gene: 12. Germline CDR1 and CDR2: KGHSH and LQKENI. The CDR3 has 16 residues. This CDR3 reads CASSPNSGTGFGTQYF. CDR3 nucleotides: TGTGCCAGCTCACCCAACTCCGGGACAGGGTTTGGGACCCAGTACTTC.

The genes are TRBV4-1 and TRBJ2-7; perhaps TRBD2 as D (5 bases). The CDR3 totals 16 residues. Germline CDR1 is MGHRA and CDR2 is YSYEKL. V was trimmed by 1 base and J by 0 bases, leaving 13 bases between them. The CDR3 protein is CASSQGASRSSYEQYF. CDR3 bases: TGCGCCAGCAGCCAAGGGGCTAGCCGTAGCTCCTACGAGCAGTACTTC.

This clone was observed a handful of times. V gene TRBV11-2 combines with J gene TRBJ2-1; 10 bases agree with TRBD2. The V and J ends lost 6 bases and 4 bases, in that order; junction bases with no gene match: 9. Germline CDR1 and CDR2: SGHAT and FQNNGV. CDR3 size: 16 residues. CDR3 residues: CASRPSGTSVYNEQFF. The CDR3 nucleotides are TGTGCCAGCAGGCCAAGTGGGACTAGCGTATACAATGAGCAGTTCTTC.

The chain joins TRBV19 to TRBJ2-1; 10 nucleotides agree with TRBD2. Germline V lookup: CDR1 LNHDA, CDR2 SQIVND (reference sequence). The CDR3 extends over 17 amino acids. V was pared by 7 bases and J by 3 bases, with 12 bases of the junction left unmatched. CDR3 residues: CASTIRGLAGVYNEQFF. CDR3 nucleotide sequence: TGTGCCAGTACAATTCGCGGGCTAGCGGGAGTCTACAATGAGCAGTTCTTC.

The chain combines TRBV11-2 with TRBJ1-2, with D possibly matching TRBD1 (6 bases). There are 14 residues in the CDR3. Trimming stripped 5 bases from V and 5 bases from J, with 15 bases between. CDR1 and CDR2 (germline): SGHAT, FQNNGV. The CDR3 reads CASSNRGQGYGYTF. CDR3 in DNA: TGTGCCAGCAGCAATAGGGGCCAGGGGTATGGCTACACCTTC.

The chain joins TRBV14 to TRBJ2-7; 10 bases are a match to TRBD2. V lost 3 bases to trimming and J lost 6 bases; unmatched junction nucleotides: 8. The CDR3 contains 15 residues. CDR1 is SGHDN, CDR2 FVKESK, per germline. Here the CDR3 reads CASSHIGTSESEQYF. The CDR3, as DNA: TGTGCCAGCAGCCATATAGGGACTAGCGAAAGCGAGCAGTACTTC.

V gene TRBV29-1 combines with J gene TRBJ2-1, with D possibly called TRBD1 or TRBD2 (5 bases each). CDR1 is SQVTM, CDR2 ANQGSEA, per germline. The V end was cut by 5 bases, the J end by 7 bases, with 9 bases between. CDR3 size: 11 residues. The chain's CDR3 is CSVLWGNEQFF. DNA for the CDR3: TGCAGCGTTCTTTGGGGGAATGAGCAGTTCTTC.

This chain uses TRBV18 with TRBJ1-5; D is unresolved. This CDR3 contains 15 residues. CDR1 is KGHSH, CDR2 LQKENI, per germline. Trimming left V 6 bases short and J 2 bases short, with 14 bases between. CDR3 sequence reads: CASSLTDVGNQPQHF. The CDR3 DNA follows: TGTGCCAGCTCTCTCACAGACGTCGGCAATCAGCCCCAGCATTTT.

This clone was seen just once. The chain has TRBV29-1 and TRBJ2-7, with D uncertain. The CDR3 spans 12 residues. Germline CDR1 and CDR2: SQVTM and ANQGSEA. V dropped 4 bases and J dropped 6 bases, with 13 bases sitting between them. The CDR3 DNA reads as TGCAGCGTTGGTACACGGATTGGCGAGCAGTACTTC. This codes for CSVGTRIGEQYF.

This chain joins TRBV5-6 and TRBJ2-5; D is unclear. The CDR3 sequence is 16 residues long. Germline-derived CDR1 and CDR2 are SGHDT and YYEEEE. Trimming pared 2 bases from V and 2 bases from J, leaving 16 bases between. For the CDR3, the DNA is TGTGCCAGCAGCTTTAATACGGACCGCTTACAAGAGACCCAGTACTTC. Translating it yields CASSFNTDRLQETQYF.

The chain has TRBV19 and TRBJ1-1; D is uncertain. The CDR3 totals 12 residues. Trimming stripped 7 bases from V and 1 base from J, with 7 bases between. Germline lookup yields CDR1 LNHDA and CDR2 SQIVND (reference sequence). The CDR3 nucleotides are TGTGCCAGTAAGCTGCAGAACACTGAAGCTTTCTTT. It translates to CASKLQNTEAFF.

The chain joins TRBV3-1 (or the pseudogene TRBV3-2) to TRBJ2-3; no clear D. The CDR3 is 16 amino acids. V dropped 1 base and J dropped 4 bases, with 15 bases sitting between them. Germline-derived CDR1 and CDR2 are LGHDT and YNNKEL (reference sequence). This CDR3 is CASSQAAPMVADTQYF. CDR3 DNA sequence: TGTGCCAGCAGCCAAGCTGCCCCCATGGTGGCAGATACGCAGTATTTT.

The J gene is TRBJ2-7, the V gene TRBV5-4; 10 nucleotides agree with TRBD1. Losses at the gene ends were 4 bases for V and 9 bases for J; bases not matched to a gene: 16. The germline CDR1 and CDR2 sequences are SGHNT and YYREEE (reference sequence). The CDR3 spans 16 residues. The CDR3 coding sequence is TGTGCCAGCAGCACCGCCGGGACAGGGGCCGCTCGTGGGCAGTACTTC. This sequence encodes CASSTAGTGAARGQYF.

The gene calls are TRBV18 and TRBJ1-5; D possibly corresponds to TRBD1 (5 bases). Germline loops: CDR1 KGHSH, CDR2 LQKENI. The CDR3 has 13 residues. The V and J ends lost 2 bases and 6 bases respectively, with 8 bases between them. DNA for the CDR3: TGTGCCAGCTCACCATCTGGGGGTCAGCCCCAGCATTTT. It codes for CASSPSGGQPQHF.

The chain recombines TRBV5-1 with TRBJ1-2, with D perhaps matching TRBD1 (5 bases). There are 15 residues in the CDR3. V lost 3 bases and J lost 2, with 14 bases in between. Germline assignment: CDR1 SGHRS and CDR2 YFSETQ. CDR3 sequence (DNA): TGCGCCAGCAGCTACGGGGGTGCGGAAAACTATGGCTACACCTTC. It encodes CASSYGGAENYGYTF.

Sample share makes this clone medium-sized. The gene calls are TRBV5-4 and TRBJ1-1; D remains unclear. Trimming left V 0 bases short and J 6 bases short, with 15 bases between. Germline V lookup: CDR1 SGHNT, CDR2 YYREEE (reference sequence). CDR3 size: 15 residues. The CDR3 DNA reads as TGTGCCAGCAGCTTGGAACGGATTGGTGGGGCTGAAGCTTTCTTT. Protein product: CASSLERIGGAEAFF.

The chain joins TRBV7-9 to TRBJ1-1; D is unclear. Trimming took 0 bases from V and 1 from J, leaving 6 bases between them. Germline V gene sequence: CDR1 SEHNR, CDR2 FQNEAQ (reference sequence). The CDR3 runs 14 residues. In DNA, the CDR3 is TGTGCCAGCAGCTTAGCCTCCGAGAACACTGAAGCTTTCTTT. Amino acids: CASSLASENTEAFF.

The chain links TRBV7-3 to TRBJ2-2; 13 nucleotides agree with TRBD2. V lost 5 bases and J lost 6; bases outside the gene matches: 9. Germline V gene data show CDR1 as SGHTA and CDR2 as FQGTGA. The CDR3 is made up of 17 amino acids. The CDR3 DNA reads TGTGCCAGCAGCCCCAACCGGGGACTAGCGGGACCCGGGGAGCTGTTTTTT. Residues: CASSPNRGLAGPGELFF.